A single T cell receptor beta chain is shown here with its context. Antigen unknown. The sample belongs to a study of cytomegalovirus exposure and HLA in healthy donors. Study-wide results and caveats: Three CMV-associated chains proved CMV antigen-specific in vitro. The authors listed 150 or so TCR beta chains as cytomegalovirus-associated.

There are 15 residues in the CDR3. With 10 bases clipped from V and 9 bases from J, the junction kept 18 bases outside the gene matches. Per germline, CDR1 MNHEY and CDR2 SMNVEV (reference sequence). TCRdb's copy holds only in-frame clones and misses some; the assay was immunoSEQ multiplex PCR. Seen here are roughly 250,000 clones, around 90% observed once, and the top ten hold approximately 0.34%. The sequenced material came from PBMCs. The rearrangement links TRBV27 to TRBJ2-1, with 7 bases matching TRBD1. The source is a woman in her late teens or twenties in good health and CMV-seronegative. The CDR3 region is CATRGPGQFPPEQFF. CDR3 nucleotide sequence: TGTGCCACCAGGGGTCCGGGACAGTTCCCTCCTGAGCAGTTCTTC.